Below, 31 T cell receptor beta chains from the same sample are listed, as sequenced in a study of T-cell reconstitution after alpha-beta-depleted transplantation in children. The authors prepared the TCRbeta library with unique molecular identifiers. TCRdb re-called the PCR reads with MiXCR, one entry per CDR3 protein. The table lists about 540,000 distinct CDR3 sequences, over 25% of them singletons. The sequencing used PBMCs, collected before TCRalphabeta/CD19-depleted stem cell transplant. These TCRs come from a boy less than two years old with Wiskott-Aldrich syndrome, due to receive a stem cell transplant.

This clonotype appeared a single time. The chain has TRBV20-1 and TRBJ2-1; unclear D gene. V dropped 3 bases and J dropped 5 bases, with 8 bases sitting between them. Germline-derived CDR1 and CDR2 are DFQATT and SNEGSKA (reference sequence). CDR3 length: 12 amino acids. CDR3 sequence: CSASKSNNEQFF. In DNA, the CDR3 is TGCAGTGCTAGCAAATCCAACAATGAGCAGTTCTTC.

CDR3 nucleotide sequence: TGCAGTGCTAGAGACGGACAGTACTCTGGAAACACCATATATTTT. This gives the protein CSARDGQYSGNTIYF. The V gene is TRBV20-1, the J gene TRBJ1-3; D perhaps matches TRBD1 (6 bases). CDR1 and CDR2 (germline): DFQATT, SNEGSKA (reference sequence). This CDR3 has 15 residues. V was trimmed by 0 bases and J by 0 bases, leaving 9 bases between them.

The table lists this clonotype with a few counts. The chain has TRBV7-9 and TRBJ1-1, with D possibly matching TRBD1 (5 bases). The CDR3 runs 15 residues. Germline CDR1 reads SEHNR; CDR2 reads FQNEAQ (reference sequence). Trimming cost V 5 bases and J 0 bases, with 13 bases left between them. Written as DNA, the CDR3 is TGTGCCAGCAGCGCTCAGGGCATCATGAACACTGAAGCTTTCTTT. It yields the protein CASSAQGIMNTEAFF.

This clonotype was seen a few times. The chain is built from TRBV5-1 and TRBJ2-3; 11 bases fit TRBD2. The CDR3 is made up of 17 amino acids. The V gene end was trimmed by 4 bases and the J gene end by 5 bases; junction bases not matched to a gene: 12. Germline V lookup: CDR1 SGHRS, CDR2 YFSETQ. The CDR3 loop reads CASSLIAGGPLIDTQYF. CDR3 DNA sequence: TGCGCCAGCAGCCTTATAGCGGGAGGGCCTTTGATAGATACGCAGTATTTT.

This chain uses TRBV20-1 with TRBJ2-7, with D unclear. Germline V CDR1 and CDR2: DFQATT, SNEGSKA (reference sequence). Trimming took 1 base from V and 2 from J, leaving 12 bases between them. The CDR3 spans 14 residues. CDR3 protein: CSARAVTSAYEQYF. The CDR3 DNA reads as TGCAGTGCTAGAGCCGTCACCTCTGCCTACGAGCAGTACTTC.

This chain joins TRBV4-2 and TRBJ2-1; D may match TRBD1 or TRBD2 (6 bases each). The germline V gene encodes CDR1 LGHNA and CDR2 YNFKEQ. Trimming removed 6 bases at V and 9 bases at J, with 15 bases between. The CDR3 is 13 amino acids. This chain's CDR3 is CASRKQGGTEQFF. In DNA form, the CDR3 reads TGTGCCAGCAGGAAACAGGGAGGCACTGAGCAGTTCTTC.

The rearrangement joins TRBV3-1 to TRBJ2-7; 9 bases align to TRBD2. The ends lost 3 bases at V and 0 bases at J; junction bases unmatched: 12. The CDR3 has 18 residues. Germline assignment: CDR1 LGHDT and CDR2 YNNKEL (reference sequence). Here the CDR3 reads CASSHTGGLAGSSYEQYF. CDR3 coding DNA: TGTGCCAGCAGCCATACCGGTGGGCTAGCGGGGAGCTCCTACGAGCAGTACTTC.

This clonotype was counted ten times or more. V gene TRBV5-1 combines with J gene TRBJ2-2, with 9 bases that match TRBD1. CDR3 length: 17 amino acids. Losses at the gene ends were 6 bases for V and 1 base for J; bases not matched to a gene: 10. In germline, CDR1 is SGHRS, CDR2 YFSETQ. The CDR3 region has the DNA TGCGCCAGCAAACGGTCTTGGACAGGGGTGAACACCGGGGAGCTGTTTTTT. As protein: CASKRSWTGVNTGELFF.

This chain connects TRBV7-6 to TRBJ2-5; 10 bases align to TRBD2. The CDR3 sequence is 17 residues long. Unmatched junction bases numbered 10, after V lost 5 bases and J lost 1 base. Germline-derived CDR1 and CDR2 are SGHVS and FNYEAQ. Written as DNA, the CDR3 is TGTGCCAGCAGCCGAAGAATTGGGACTAGCGTCCAAGAGACCCAGTACTTC. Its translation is CASSRRIGTSVQETQYF. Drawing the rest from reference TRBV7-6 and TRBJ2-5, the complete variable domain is GAGVSQSPRYKVTKRGQDVALRCDPISGHVSLYWYRQALGQGPEFLTYFNYEAQQDKSGLPNDRFSAERPEGSISTLTIQRTEQRDSAMYRCASSRRIGTSVQETQYFGPGTRLLVL.

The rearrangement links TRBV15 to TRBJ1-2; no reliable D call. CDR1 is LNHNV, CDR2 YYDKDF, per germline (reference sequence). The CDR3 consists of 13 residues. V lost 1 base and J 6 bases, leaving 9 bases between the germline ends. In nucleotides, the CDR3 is TGTGCCACCAGCAGAGTGTCGGGAGATGGCTACACCTTC. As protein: CATSRVSGDGYTF.

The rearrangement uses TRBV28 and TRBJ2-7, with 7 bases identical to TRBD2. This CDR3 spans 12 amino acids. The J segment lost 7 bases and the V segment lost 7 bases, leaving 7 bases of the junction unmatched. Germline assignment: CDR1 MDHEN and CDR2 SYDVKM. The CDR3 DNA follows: TGTGCCAGCAATCAAGCGGGAAGAGAGCAGTACTTC. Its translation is CASNQAGREQYF.

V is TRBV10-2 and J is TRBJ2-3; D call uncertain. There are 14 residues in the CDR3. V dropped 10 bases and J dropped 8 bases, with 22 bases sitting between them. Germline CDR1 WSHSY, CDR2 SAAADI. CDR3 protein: CATTERTTAGTQYF. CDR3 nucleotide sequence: TGCGCCACCACTGAGAGGACGACGGCAGGTACGCAGTATTTT.

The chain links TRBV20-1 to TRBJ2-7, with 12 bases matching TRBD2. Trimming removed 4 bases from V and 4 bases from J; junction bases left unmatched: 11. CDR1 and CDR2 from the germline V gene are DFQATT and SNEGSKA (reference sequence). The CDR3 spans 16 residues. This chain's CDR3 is CSAISARLAGAYEQYF. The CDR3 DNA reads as TGCAGTGCTATTTCGGCAAGACTAGCGGGGGCTTACGAGCAGTACTTC.

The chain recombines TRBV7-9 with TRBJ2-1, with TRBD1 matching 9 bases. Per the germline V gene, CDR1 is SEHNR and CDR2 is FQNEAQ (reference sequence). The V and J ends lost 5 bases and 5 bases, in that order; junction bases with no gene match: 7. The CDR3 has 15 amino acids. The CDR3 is CASSLQGALNNEQFF. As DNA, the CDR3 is TGTGCCAGCAGCCTACAGGGGGCACTAAACAATGAGCAGTTCTTC.

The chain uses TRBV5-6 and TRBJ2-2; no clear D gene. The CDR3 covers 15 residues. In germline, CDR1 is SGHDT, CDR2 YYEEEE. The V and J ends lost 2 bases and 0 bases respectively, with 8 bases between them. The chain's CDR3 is CASSLPRTNTGELFF. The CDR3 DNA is TGTGCCAGCAGCTTACCTAGGACGAACACCGGGGAGCTGTTTTTT. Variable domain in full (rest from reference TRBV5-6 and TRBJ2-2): DAGVTQSPTHLIKTRGQQVTLRCSPKSGHDTVSWYQQALGQGPQFIFQYYEEEERQRGNFPDRFSGHQFPNYSSELNVNALLLGDSALYLCASSLPRTNTGELFFGEGSRLTVL.

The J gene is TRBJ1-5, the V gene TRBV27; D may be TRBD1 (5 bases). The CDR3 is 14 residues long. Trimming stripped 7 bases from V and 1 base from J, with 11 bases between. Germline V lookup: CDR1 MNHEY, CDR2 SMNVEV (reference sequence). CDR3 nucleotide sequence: TGTGCCAGCAACACTCCAGGGAGCAATCAGCCCCAGCATTTT. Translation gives CASNTPGSNQPQHF.

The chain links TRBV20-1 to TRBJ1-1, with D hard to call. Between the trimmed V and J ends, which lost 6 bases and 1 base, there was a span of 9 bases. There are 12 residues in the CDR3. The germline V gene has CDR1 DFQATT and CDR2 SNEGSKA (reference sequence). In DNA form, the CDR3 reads TGCAGTGCGGATTATGGGAACACTGAAGCTTTCTTT. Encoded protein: CSADYGNTEAFF.

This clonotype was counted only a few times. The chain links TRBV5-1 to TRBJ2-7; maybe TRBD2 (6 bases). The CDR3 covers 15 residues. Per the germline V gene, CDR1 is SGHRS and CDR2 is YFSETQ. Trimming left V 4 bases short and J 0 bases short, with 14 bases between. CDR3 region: CASSQTSFSSYEQYF. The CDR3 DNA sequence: TGCGCCAGCAGCCAAACTAGCTTTAGCTCCTACGAGCAGTACTTC. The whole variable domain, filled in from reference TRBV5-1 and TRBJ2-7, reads KAGVTQTPRYLIKTRGQQVTLSCSPISGHRSVSWYQQTPGQGLQFLFEYFSETQRNKGNFPGRFSGRQFSNSRSEMNVSTLELGDSALYLCASSQTSFSSYEQYFGPGTRLTVT.

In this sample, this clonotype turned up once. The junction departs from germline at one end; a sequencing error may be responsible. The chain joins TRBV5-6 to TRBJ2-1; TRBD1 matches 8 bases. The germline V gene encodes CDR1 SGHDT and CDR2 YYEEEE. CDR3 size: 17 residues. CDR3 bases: TGTGCCAGCAGCTTGTTTACCGGGACAGGCTTGAACAATGAGCATTTTTTC. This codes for CASSLFTGTGLNNEHFF. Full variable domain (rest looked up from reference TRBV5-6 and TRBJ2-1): DAGVTQSPTHLIKTRGQQVTLRCSPKSGHDTVSWYQQALGQGPQFIFQYYEEEERQRGNFPDRFSGHQFPNYSSELNVNALLLGDSALYLCASSLFTGTGLNNEHFFGPGTRLTVL.

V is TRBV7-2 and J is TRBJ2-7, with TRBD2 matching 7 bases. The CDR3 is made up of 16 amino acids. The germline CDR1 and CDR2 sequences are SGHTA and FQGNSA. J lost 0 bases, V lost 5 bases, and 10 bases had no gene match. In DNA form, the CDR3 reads TGTGCCAGCAGCCCTCGATGGGACTATCTCTCCTACGAGCAGTACTTC. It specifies CASSPRWDYLSYEQYF.

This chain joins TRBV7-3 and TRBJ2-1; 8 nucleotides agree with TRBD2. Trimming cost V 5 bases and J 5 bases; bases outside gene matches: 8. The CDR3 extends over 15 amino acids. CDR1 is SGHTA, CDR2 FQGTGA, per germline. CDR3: CASSEGTSTDNEQFF. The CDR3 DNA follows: TGTGCCAGCAGCGAAGGGACTAGTACAGACAATGAGCAGTTCTTC.

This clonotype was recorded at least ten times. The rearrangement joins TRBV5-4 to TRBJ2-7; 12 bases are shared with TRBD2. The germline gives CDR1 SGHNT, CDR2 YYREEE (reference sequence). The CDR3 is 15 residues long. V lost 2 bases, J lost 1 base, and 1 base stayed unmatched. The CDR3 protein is CASSFGTSGSYEQYF. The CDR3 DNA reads TGTGCCAGCAGCTTCGGGACTAGCGGGTCCTACGAGCAGTACTTC. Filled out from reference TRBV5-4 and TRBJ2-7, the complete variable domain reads ETGVTQSPTHLIKTRGQQVTLRCSSQSGHNTVSWYQQALGQGPQFIFQYYREEENGRGNFPPRFSGLQFPNYSSELNVNALELDDSALYLCASSFGTSGSYEQYFGPGTRLTVT.

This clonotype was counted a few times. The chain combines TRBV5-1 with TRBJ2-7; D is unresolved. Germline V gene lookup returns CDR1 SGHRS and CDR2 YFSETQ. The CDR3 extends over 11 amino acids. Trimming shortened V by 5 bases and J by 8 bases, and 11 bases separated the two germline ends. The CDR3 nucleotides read TGCGCCAGCAGAATGTTGGACCAGCAGTACTTC. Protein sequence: CASRMLDQQYF.

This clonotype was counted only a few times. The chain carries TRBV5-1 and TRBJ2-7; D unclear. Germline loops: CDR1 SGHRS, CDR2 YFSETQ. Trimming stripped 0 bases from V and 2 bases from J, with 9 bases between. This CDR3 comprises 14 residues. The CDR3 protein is CASSLDGLPYEQYF. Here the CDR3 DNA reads TGCGCCAGCAGCTTGGATGGGCTCCCCTACGAGCAGTACTTC.

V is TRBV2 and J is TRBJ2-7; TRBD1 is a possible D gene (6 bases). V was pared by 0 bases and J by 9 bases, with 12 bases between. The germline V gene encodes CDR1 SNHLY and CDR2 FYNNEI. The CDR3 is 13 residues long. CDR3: CASSEAAGVGQYF. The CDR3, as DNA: TGTGCCAGCAGTGAAGCGGCAGGGGTGGGGCAGTACTTC.

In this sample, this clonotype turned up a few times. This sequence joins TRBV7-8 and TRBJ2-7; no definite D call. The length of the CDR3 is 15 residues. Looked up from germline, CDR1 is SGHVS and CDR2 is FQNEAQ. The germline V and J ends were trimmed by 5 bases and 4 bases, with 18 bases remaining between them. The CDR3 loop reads CASSLQHGSVYEQYF. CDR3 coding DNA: TGTGCCAGCAGCCTACAGCACGGATCGGTATACGAGCAGTACTTC.

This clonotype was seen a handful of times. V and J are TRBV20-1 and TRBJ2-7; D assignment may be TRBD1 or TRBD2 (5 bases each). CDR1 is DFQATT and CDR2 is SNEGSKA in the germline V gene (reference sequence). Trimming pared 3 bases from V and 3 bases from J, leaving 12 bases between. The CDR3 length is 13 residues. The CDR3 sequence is CSASSGPDYEQYF. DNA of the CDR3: TGCAGTGCTAGCTCGGGACCCGACTACGAGCAGTACTTC.

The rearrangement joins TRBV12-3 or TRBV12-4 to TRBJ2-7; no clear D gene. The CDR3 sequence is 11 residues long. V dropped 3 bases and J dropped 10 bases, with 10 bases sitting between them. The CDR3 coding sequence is TGTGCCAGCAGTTTCCGGTCCGAACAGTACTTC. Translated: CASSFRSEQYF.

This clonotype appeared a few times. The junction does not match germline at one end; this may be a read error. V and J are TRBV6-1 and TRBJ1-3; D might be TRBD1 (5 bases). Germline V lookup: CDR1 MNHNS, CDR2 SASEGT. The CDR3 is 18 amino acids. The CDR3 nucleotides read TGTGCCAGCAGTAAAGCAGACAGATTCTACTTCTCTGGAAACACCATATATTTT. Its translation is CASSKADRFYFSGNTIYF.

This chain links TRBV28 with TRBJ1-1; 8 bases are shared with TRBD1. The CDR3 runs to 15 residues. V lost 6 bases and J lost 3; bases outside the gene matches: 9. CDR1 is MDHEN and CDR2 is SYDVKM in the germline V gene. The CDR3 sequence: CASRTTGEGYTEAFF. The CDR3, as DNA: TGTGCCAGCAGAACGACAGGGGAGGGGTACACTGAAGCTTTCTTT.

For the CDR3, the DNA is TGCAGTGCAAACACAGAAAACAATCAGCCCCAGCATTTT. This codes for CSANTENNQPQHF. The chain joins TRBV20-1 to TRBJ1-5; no definite D call. Trimming stripped 6 bases from V and 3 bases from J, with 12 bases between. There are 13 residues in the CDR3. The germline CDR1 and CDR2 sequences are DFQATT and SNEGSKA (reference sequence).